The clone carrying this TCR beta chain has more than one count but fewer than ten. The sample belongs to a study of T-cell reconstitution after alpha-beta-depleted transplantation in children. Unique molecular identifiers were incorporated when the TCRbeta library was constructed. TCRdb independently ran MiXCR on the PCR reads; one entry per CDR3 protein. The sample holds about 980,000 distinct CDR3 sequences; 25% to 35% are singletons and the top ten take roughly 31%. This sequence originates from a boy under two years old who had a stem cell transplant for SCID, so the T cells may come from the graft donor. The specimen was PBMCs, mostly from graft donor cells, collected 360 days after TCRalphabeta/CD19-depleted stem cell transplant.

Written as DNA, the CDR3 is TGCAGCGTTGAAGATAGCGGGGACTACGAGCAGTACTTC. It encodes CSVEDSGDYEQYF. The genes are TRBV29-1 and TRBJ2-7; 8 nucleotides agree with TRBD2. Germline V gives CDR1 SQVTM, CDR2 ANQGSEA. V lost 0 bases, J lost 3 bases, and 1 base stayed unmatched. CDR3 size: 13 residues.